This TCR beta chain is drawn from a study of shared clonotypes between healthy human individuals. Whole-study findings and limits: The donor pool, a small one, limited the genetic and exposure-history diversity represented. Sharing of clonotypes among donors was expected to vary with sequencing depth.

V gave up 10 bases and J gave up 0 bases; unmatched junction bases: 8. Germline CDR1 LNHDA, CDR2 SQIVND (reference sequence). The CDR3 loop spans 15 amino acids. As regards this clone: Its matching antigen is unknown.

The authors' processing: Filtering differed for immunoSEQ, which gave only junction sequences without quality scores. The table came from immunoSEQ multiplex PCR; TCRdb's copy has only in-frame clones and leaves some out. The DNA gave D and trimming, while V, J and clone size come from that table. The sample records hundreds of thousands of clones, 77% being singletons. This rearrangement joins TRBV19 to TRBJ2-1; 8 nucleotides match TRBD1. The receptor comes from a woman in her thirties or forties in good health. Some clones in this sample may be carry-over from other donors' samples. Sequenced material: PBMCs. In DNA form, the CDR3 reads TGTGCCACACGGACAGGGCGTAGCTCCTACAATGAGCAGTTCTTC. This sequence encodes CATRTGRSSYNEQFF.